The 31 T cell receptor beta chains below all came from one sample that was sequenced in a study of blood T cell repertoires in COVID-19. The table came from immunoSEQ multiplex PCR; TCRdb's copy has only in-frame clones and leaves some out. The sample contains 30,000 to 40,000 clones, around 84% of which appear only once. Sequencing was performed on peripheral blood. All receptors derive from a man in his 60s with COVID-19, enrolled during active disease.

The rearrangement joins TRBV11-2 to TRBJ1-6; D perhaps matches TRBD1 (5 bases). The V gene lost 2 bases and the J gene lost 6 bases, with 8 bases spanning the gap. Germline CDR1 SGHAT, CDR2 FQNNGV. The CDR3 spans 14 residues. This CDR3 reads CASSLLRGNSPLHF. CDR3 in DNA: TGTGCCAGCAGCTTACTAAGGGGTAATTCACCCCTCCACTTT.

The chain employs TRBV4-2 and TRBJ2-3; a weak D match, TRBD1 (5 bases). Germline-derived CDR1 and CDR2 are LGHNA and YNFKEQ. V lost 0 bases, J lost 7 bases, and 17 bases lay in between. This CDR3 contains 16 residues. The CDR3 DNA reads as TGTGCCAGCAGCCAAGAACATCGGCAGGGTCCCAATACGCAGTATTTT. Its protein is CASSQEHRQGPNTQYF.

The chain employs TRBV27 and TRBJ2-4, with D possibly matching TRBD2 (7 bases). Germline V gene data show CDR1 as MNHEY and CDR2 as SMNVEV (reference sequence). V was cut by 7 bases and J by 6 bases, with 13 bases left in between. CDR3 size: 13 residues. CDR3 coding DNA: TGTGCCAGCACTCCTAGGGGGGGAAACATTCAGTACTTC. It yields the protein CASTPRGGNIQYF.

The chain combines TRBV6-5 with TRBJ1-5; 8 nucleotides match TRBD1. This CDR3 is 12 amino acids long. CDR1 and CDR2 (germline): MNHEY, SVGAGI. V was clipped by 8 bases and J by 5 bases; unmatched bases: 2. As DNA, the CDR3 is TGTGCCAGCGGGGGACAGGATCAGCCCCAGCATTTT. Its translation is CASGGQDQPQHF.

The rearrangement uses TRBV7-9 and TRBJ1-6, with no clear D. This CDR3 has 13 residues. CDR1 is SEHNR and CDR2 is FQNEAQ in the germline V gene (reference sequence). V lost 3 bases and J lost 7, with 7 bases in between. CDR3 protein: CASSFGGNSPLHF. The CDR3 DNA reads as TGTGCCAGCAGCTTTGGCGGAAATTCACCCCTCCACTTT.

The genes are TRBV29-1 and TRBJ1-1; D is unclear. Germline loops: CDR1 SQVTM, CDR2 ANQGSEA. The CDR3 spans 13 residues. Trimming stripped 7 bases from V and 2 bases from J, with 14 bases between. The CDR3 reads CSAGEGGNTEAFF. CDR3 nucleotides: TGCAGCGCCGGGGAGGGAGGAAACACTGAAGCTTTCTTT.

In this sample, this clone turned up a few times. The V gene is TRBV11-2, the J gene TRBJ1-1, with 7 positions matching TRBD1. The CDR3 covers 15 residues. CDR1 and CDR2 (germline): SGHAT, FQNNGV. V was clipped by 0 bases and J by 6 bases; unmatched bases: 7. CDR3 sequence reads: CASSLESGGRSEAFF. The CDR3 DNA is TGTGCCAGCAGCTTAGAATCAGGGGGGCGTTCTGAAGCTTTCTTT.

This sequence joins TRBV19 and TRBJ2-1, with D perhaps TRBD2 (6 bases). Per germline, CDR1 LNHDA and CDR2 SQIVND (reference sequence). The V gene lost 9 bases and the J gene lost 6 bases, with 9 bases spanning the gap. This CDR3 has 11 amino acids. CDR3 DNA: TGTGCCAGCCTGCGGGGCAATGAGCAGTTCTTC. Its protein product is CASLRGNEQFF.

V and J are TRBV2 and TRBJ1-3, with 7 bases identical to TRBD1. CDR3 length equals 18 residues. After removal of 4 bases from V and 0 bases from J, the junction contained 12 bases not matched to a gene. CDR1 is SNHLY, CDR2 FYNNEI, per germline. CDR3 sequence: CASSGVPNRGLSGNTIYF. The CDR3, as DNA: TGTGCCAGCAGTGGGGTCCCAAACAGGGGCCTCTCTGGAAACACCATATATTTT.

V gene TRBV6-5 combines with J gene TRBJ1-1; maybe TRBD1 (6 bases). The CDR3 has 12 residues. V was trimmed by 6 bases and J by 5 bases, leaving 10 bases between them. CDR1 is MNHEY, CDR2 SVGAGI, per germline. CDR3 in amino acids: CASRVRGTEAFF. DNA for the CDR3: TGTGCCAGCAGGGTCAGGGGAACTGAAGCTTTCTTT.

As DNA, the CDR3 is TGTGCCAGCAGTCGTGGGGAGCTAGATACGCAGTATTTT. It encodes CASSRGELDTQYF. The rearrangement uses TRBV12-3 or TRBV12-4 and TRBJ2-3, with D perhaps TRBD2 (5 bases). V was pared by 5 bases and J by 5 bases, with 11 bases between. The CDR3 is made up of 13 amino acids.

The CDR3 sequence: CATSRPGQDSYEQYF. The CDR3 DNA is TGTGCCACCAGCAGACCGGGACAGGACTCCTACGAGCAGTACTTC. The chain joins TRBV15 to TRBJ2-7; 8 positions agree with TRBD1. V shed 2 bases, J shed 0 bases, and the junction held 3 bases outside the gene matches. In germline, CDR1 is LNHNV, CDR2 YYDKDF (reference sequence). CDR3 length equals 15 residues.

The chain combines TRBV7-6 with TRBJ1-1, with 8 bases fitting TRBD1. Germline assignment: CDR1 SGHVS and CDR2 FNYEAQ. V was clipped by 5 bases and J by 1 base; unmatched bases: 6. The CDR3 spans 15 residues. The DNA for the CDR3 is TGTGCCAGCAGCCTCGGACAGGGAGGGAACACTGAAGCTTTCTTT. Its translation is CASSLGQGGNTEAFF.

This sequence joins TRBV6-5 and TRBJ2-2; 8 bases agree with TRBD2. The trim removed 6 bases at V and 7 bases at J, leaving 7 bases unmatched. The CDR3 is 14 residues long. Germline V gene sequence: CDR1 MNHEY, CDR2 SVGAGI. In DNA form, the CDR3 reads TGTGCCAGCAGACGTACCGGGACTAGCGGGGAGCTGTTTTTT. It codes for CASRRTGTSGELFF.

This CDR3 is CASSEEGASEKLFF. The DNA of the CDR3 is TGTGCCAGCAGTGAGGAAGGGGCCAGTGAAAAACTGTTTTTT. The V and J genes are TRBV25-1 and TRBJ1-4, with TRBD1 as a possible D gene (5 bases). The CDR3 spans 14 residues. CDR1 is MGHDK and CDR2 is SYGVNS in the germline V gene. The V gene lost 3 bases and the J gene lost 7 bases, with 12 bases spanning the gap.

In its sample, this clone was seen a few times. This chain joins TRBV4-2 and TRBJ1-5; no reliable D call. V was cut by 0 bases and J by 6 bases, with 12 bases left in between. The CDR3 contains 15 residues. Germline lookup yields CDR1 LGHNA and CDR2 YNFKEQ. CDR3 sequence (DNA): TGTGCCAGCAGCCAAGACAGGTCGTTGGTTCAGCCCCAGCATTTT. Translation gives CASSQDRSLVQPQHF.

This clone has a single count. The chain is built from TRBV12-3 or TRBV12-4 and TRBJ2-4, with a tentative D call TRBD2 (6 bases). This CDR3 is 13 amino acids long. Trimming took off 6 bases at V and 1 base at J, with 7 bases between the two ends. CDR3 sequence reads: CASSREAKNIQYF. The DNA of the CDR3 is TGTGCCAGCAGCCGGGAGGCCAAAAACATTCAGTACTTC.

The sample holds one count of this clone. The chain is built from TRBV10-2 and TRBJ2-7, with TRBD1 identical over 8 bases. This CDR3 has 16 amino acids. The junction had 6 bases not matched to a gene; V was cut back by 0 bases and J by 2 bases. Per the germline V gene, CDR1 is WSHSY and CDR2 is SAAADI. The CDR3 DNA sequence: TGCGCCAGCAGTGAGTCCCACGGGACAGGAGCCTACGAGCAGTACTTC. It is translated as CASSESHGTGAYEQYF.

The gene calls are TRBV7-2 and TRBJ2-3, with 9 positions matching TRBD2. There are 15 residues in the CDR3. The trim removed 1 base at V and 9 bases at J, leaving 8 bases unmatched. Germline CDR1 SGHTA, CDR2 FQGNSA. The CDR3 DNA reads as TGTGCCAGCAGCTTAGTTAGCGGGAGAAGAGGGACGCAGTATTTT. Protein: CASSLVSGRRGTQYF.

The gene calls are TRBV5-1 and TRBJ2-5; 11 nucleotides line up with TRBD2. CDR1 and CDR2 (germline): SGHRS, YFSETQ. V shed 0 bases, J shed 0 bases, and the junction held 7 bases outside the gene matches. This CDR3 contains 18 residues. In nucleotides, the CDR3 is TGCGCCAGCAGCTTGGCCCTTTTAGCGGGAGGGTACCAAGAGACCCAGTACTTC. Amino acid sequence: CASSLALLAGGYQETQYF.

J is TRBJ1-1 and V is TRBV19; 8 positions agree with TRBD1. Germline V lookup: CDR1 LNHDA, CDR2 SQIVND (reference sequence). Trimming took 7 bases from V and 4 from J; bases not matched to a gene: 5. This CDR3 has 13 residues. The CDR3 reads CASIRQGTTEAFF. CDR3 in DNA: TGTGCCAGTATCCGACAGGGGACCACTGAAGCTTTCTTT. The complete variable domain, with remaining parts taken from reference TRBV19 and TRBJ1-1, reads DGGITQSPKYLFRKEGQNVTLSCEQNLNHDAMYWYRQDPGQGLRLIYYSQIVNDFQKGDIAEGYSVSREKKESFPLTVTSAQKNPTAFYLCASIRQGTTEAFFGQGTRLTVV.

The chain employs TRBV25-1 and TRBJ2-2; D possibly corresponds to TRBD1 (5 bases). Germline loops: CDR1 MGHDK, CDR2 SYGVNS. Trimming took 5 bases from V and 1 from J, leaving 11 bases between them. This CDR3 has 15 amino acids. CDR3 sequence reads: CASSPWTKNTGELFF. CDR3 DNA: TGTGCCAGCAGTCCGTGGACAAAGAACACCGGGGAGCTGTTTTTT.

The J gene is TRBJ2-3, the V gene TRBV9; D call uncertain. Trimming stripped 0 bases from V and 5 bases from J, with 13 bases between. This CDR3 has 15 residues. CDR1 is SGDLS and CDR2 is YYNGEE in the germline V gene. CDR3: CASSVGASLIDTQYF. CDR3 in DNA: TGTGCCAGCAGCGTAGGCGCTAGTTTGATAGATACGCAGTATTTT.

A few counts support this clone. The chain couples TRBV2 to TRBJ1-5; TRBD1 aligns across 8 bases. The germline V gene has CDR1 SNHLY and CDR2 FYNNEI. V lost 1 base, J lost 4 bases, and 6 bases stayed unmatched. CDR3 length: 16 amino acids. The CDR3 DNA sequence: TGTGCCAGCAGTGAAGGCGCCAGGGGGCCTAATCAGCCCCAGCATTTT. Translation: CASSEGARGPNQPQHF.

With regard to this clone: Other DNA sequences within the sample encode an identical CDR3. This chain connects TRBV28 to TRBJ1-1; no reliable D call. CDR3 length: 11 amino acids. Trimming stripped 7 bases from V and 1 base from J, with 4 bases between. The germline gives CDR1 MDHEN, CDR2 SYDVKM. CDR3 in amino acids: CASTTNTEAFF. The CDR3 coding sequence is TGTGCCAGCACTACGAACACTGAAGCTTTCTTT.

The rearrangement joins TRBV5-5 to TRBJ1-1, with D perhaps TRBD1 (6 bases). This CDR3 is 14 amino acids long. V lost 0 bases and J lost 0, with 6 bases in between. Per the germline V gene, CDR1 is SGHKS and CDR2 is YYEKEE (reference sequence). The CDR3 sequence is CASSLGGLNTEAFF. The CDR3 nucleotides read TGTGCCAGCAGCTTGGGGGGGCTGAACACTGAAGCTTTCTTT.

This clone was seen once. The gene calls are TRBV20-1 and TRBJ2-2; a possible D gene is TRBD1 (5 bases). V lost 3 bases and J 2 bases, leaving 10 bases between the germline ends. This CDR3 comprises 14 residues. CDR1 is DFQATT, CDR2 SNEGSKA, per germline (reference sequence). For the CDR3, the DNA is TGCAGTGCTAGTGGGCAGGGCAACACCGGGGAGCTGTTTTTT. Translating it yields CSASGQGNTGELFF.

The genes are TRBV7-8 and TRBJ1-2; 7 bases are a match to TRBD1. The CDR3 extends over 15 amino acids. After removal of 3 bases from V and 4 bases from J, the junction contained 8 bases not matched to a gene. Germline CDR1 and CDR2: SGHVS and FQNEAQ. DNA for the CDR3: TGTGCCAGCAGCTTTAGACAGGGTGGCCCCTATGGCTACACCTTC. This translates into CASSFRQGGPYGYTF.

V gene TRBV13 combines with J gene TRBJ1-5, with TRBD1 as a possible D gene (5 bases). The V gene's germline CDR1 is PRHDT and CDR2 FYEKMQ (reference sequence). Trimming left V 2 bases short and J 2 bases short, with 10 bases between. This CDR3 comprises 15 residues. The CDR3 spells CASSLQQAGNQPQHF. CDR3 nucleotide sequence: TGTGCCAGCAGCTTACAACAGGCTGGCAATCAGCCCCAGCATTTT.

The sample holds a few counts of this clone. The chain links TRBV5-4 to TRBJ1-5; 7 bases fit TRBD1. The CDR3 is 16 residues long. Germline trimming cut 1 base from V and 7 bases from J; bases unmatched to any gene: 11. CDR1 and CDR2 from the germline V gene are SGHNT and YYREEE (reference sequence). The CDR3 DNA reads as TGTGCCAGCAGCTTGTTTCGACAGGGAGAAGAGCAGCCCCAGCATTTT. This sequence encodes CASSLFRQGEEQPQHF.

The rearrangement uses TRBV5-6 and TRBJ2-1; 9 nucleotides agree with TRBD1. The germline V gene encodes CDR1 SGHDT and CDR2 YYEEEE. The CDR3 sequence is 13 residues long. V shed 0 bases, J shed 8 bases, and the junction held 0 bases outside the gene matches. The CDR3 nucleotides are TGTGCCAGCAGCTTGGGACAGGGGGATGAGCAGTTCTTC. It yields the protein CASSLGQGDEQFF.